This is a list of T cell receptor beta chains from one sample in a study of Ad26.COV2.S vaccination and SARS-CoV-2 variants. Clones were read by immunoSEQ multiplex PCR, and TCRdb kept only the in-frame ones, dropping some. The sample lists about 680,000 clones, 70% to 90% occurring once. The source material was peripheral blood, sampled in a trial of Ad26.COV2.S vaccine versus placebo. The receptors were sampled from a person aged 18 to 59 who received the Ad26.COV2.S COVID-19 vaccine or a placebo. Each CDR3 is given with its conserved first and last residue. The order of the fields is clone size, D gene, J gene, V gene, CDR3 protein, CDR3 DNA. A D gene is named only where the DNA matches it firmly. Size tells how often a clone was seen (once, few, many) or the class of an expanded clone, and some rows leave it out.

- - TRBJ1-6 TRBV9 CASTPTGTGNSPLHF TGTGCCAGCACCCCGACCGGGACGGGAAATTCACCCCTCCACTTT
- TRBD1 TRBJ2-4 TRBV5-6 CASRGQGAKNIQYF TGTGCCAGCAGAGGACAGGGAGCCAAAAACATTCAGTACTTC
- - TRBJ2-3 TRBV2 CATKTGAYTDTQYF TGTGCCACAAAGACAGGAGCCTACACAGATACGCAGTATTTT
- - TRBJ2-1 TRBV24-1 CATISQWDEQFF TGTGCCACCATTTCTCAGTGGGATGAGCAGTTCTTC
- TRBD1 TRBJ2-2 TRBV5-5 CASSSTGGYDGELFF TGTGCCAGCAGCAGCACAGGGGGCTATGACGGGGAGCTGTTTTTT
- - TRBJ2-1 TRBV5-8 CASRHRVWNEQFF TGTGCCAGCAGGCACAGGGTTTGGAATGAGCAGTTCTTC
- - TRBJ2-7 TRBV15 CATSRVLGPQGEQYF TGTGCCACCAGCAGAGTCCTGGGCCCCCAGGGTGAGCAGTACTTC
- TRBD2 TRBJ2-1 TRBV18 CASSPPPGGPYNEQFF TGTGCCAGCTCACCACCCCCGGGGGGGCCCTACAATGAGCAGTTCTTC
- - TRBJ1-1 TRBV12-3/TRBV12-4 CASIFDTNTEAFF TGTGCCAGCATCTTCGACACCAACACTGAAGCTTTCTTT
- - TRBJ1-4 TRBV10-3 CAISESGPTNEKLFF TGTGCCATCAGTGAGTCGGGACCAACTAATGAAAAACTGTTTTTT
- - TRBJ2-2 TRBV6-2/TRBV6-3 CASSSQTGELFF TGTGCCAGCAGTTCGCAGACCGGGGAGCTGTTTTTT
- - TRBJ2-5 TRBV27 CASSLLANQETQYF TGTGCCAGCAGTTTGCTGGCGAACCAAGAGACCCAGTACTTC
- - TRBJ2-3 TRBV7-9 CASSLAAVGTDTQYF TGTGCCAGCAGCTTAGCGGCGGTCGGCACAGATACGCAGTATTTT
once - TRBJ1-4 TRBV30 CALANTATNEKLFF TGTGCCTTGGCCAATACTGCAACTAATGAAAAACTGTTTTTT
- - TRBJ1-3 TRBV30 CAWSKFSGSGNTIYF TGTGCCTGGAGTAAGTTTTCGGGGTCTGGAAACACCATATATTTT
- - TRBJ1-3 TRBV7-8 CASSLGGPDSGNTIYF TGTGCCAGCAGCTTAGGGGGTCCAGACTCTGGAAACACCATATATTTT
- - TRBJ2-7 TRBV5-4 CASSFGGAGSHYEQYF TGTGCCAGCAGCTTCGGGGGAGCGGGCAGCCACTACGAGCAGTACTTC
- - TRBJ2-6 TRBV6-4 CASTPTAGANVLTF TGTGCCAGCACCCCCACCGCTGGGGCCAACGTCCTGACTTTC
- - TRBJ2-5 TRBV5-5 CASSFGRTNLQETQYF TGTGCCAGCAGCTTTGGGAGGACTAACCTCCAAGAGACCCAGTACTTC
- - TRBJ2-5 TRBV4-3 CASSQKPGPQETQYF TGCGCCAGCAGCCAAAAACCAGGCCCTCAAGAGACCCAGTACTTC
- - TRBJ2-1 TRBV7-6 CASSSPWAGSSYNEQFF TGTGCCAGCAGCTCCCCATGGGCAGGGAGCTCCTACAATGAGCAGTTCTTC
- - TRBJ2-4 TRBV6-2/TRBV6-3 CASSKLGSDGGRNIQYF TGTGCCAGCAGTAAACTCGGCTCGGATGGGGGAAGAAACATTCAGTACTTC
few - TRBJ1-2 TRBV6-2/TRBV6-3 CASSFAGQKNYGYTF TGTGCCAGCAGTTTCGCCGGACAGAAAAACTATGGCTACACCTTC
- TRBD1 TRBJ2-7 TRBV2 CASRLDGRGTYEQYF TGTGCCAGCCGACTGGATGGCAGGGGGACCTACGAGCAGTACTTC
few TRBD1 TRBJ1-2 TRBV7-2 CASSSTGAAYGYTF TGTGCCAGCAGCTCGACAGGGGCCGCCTATGGCTACACCTTC
- TRBD2 TRBJ2-7 TRBV4-2 CASSQVSGSYDEQYF TGTGCCAGCAGCCAAGTAAGCGGGAGTTATGACGAGCAGTACTTC
- TRBD2 TRBJ2-1 TRBV5-4 CASLPGLAGLNEQFF TGTGCCAGCCTACCGGGACTAGCGGGATTAAATGAGCAGTTCTTC